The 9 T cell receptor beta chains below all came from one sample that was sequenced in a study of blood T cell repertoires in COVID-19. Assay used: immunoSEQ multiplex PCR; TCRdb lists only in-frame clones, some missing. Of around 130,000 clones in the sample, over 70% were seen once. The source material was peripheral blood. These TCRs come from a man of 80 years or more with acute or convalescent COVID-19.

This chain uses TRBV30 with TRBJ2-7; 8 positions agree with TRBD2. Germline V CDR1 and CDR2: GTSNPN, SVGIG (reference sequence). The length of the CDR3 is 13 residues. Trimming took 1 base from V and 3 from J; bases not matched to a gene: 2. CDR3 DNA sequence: TGTGCCTGGAGTGCGGGGGGGGACTACGAGCAGTACTTC. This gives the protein CAWSAGGDYEQYF.

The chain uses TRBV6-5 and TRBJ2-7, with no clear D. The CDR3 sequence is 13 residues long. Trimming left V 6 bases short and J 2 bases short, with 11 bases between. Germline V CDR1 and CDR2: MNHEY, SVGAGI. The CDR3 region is CASRNPQTYEQYF. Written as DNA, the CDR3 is TGTGCCAGCAGGAACCCACAGACCTACGAGCAGTACTTC.

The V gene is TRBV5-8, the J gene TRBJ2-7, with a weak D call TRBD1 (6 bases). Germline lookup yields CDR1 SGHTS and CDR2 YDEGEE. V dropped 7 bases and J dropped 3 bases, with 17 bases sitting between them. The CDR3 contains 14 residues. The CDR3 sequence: CASLPQGTLYEQYF. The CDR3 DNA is TGTGCCAGCCTCCCCCAGGGGACGCTCTACGAGCAGTACTTC.

The CDR3 nucleotides read TGTGCCAGCAGCTGGGGGGAAAATACGCAGTATTTT. It is translated as CASSWGENTQYF. The chain joins TRBV7-2 to TRBJ2-3, with TRBD2 as a possible D gene (6 bases). Germline CDR1 is SGHTA and CDR2 is FQGNSA. The ends were cut back, 4 bases at V and 7 bases at J, with 9 bases in the middle. The CDR3 is made up of 12 amino acids. The full variable domain, completed using reference TRBV7-2 and TRBJ2-3, is GAGVSQSPSNKVTEKGKDVELRCDPISGHTALYWYRQSLGQGLEFLIYFQGNSAPDKSGLPSDRFSAERTGGSVSTLTIQRTQQEDSAVYLCASSWGENTQYFGPGTRLTVL.

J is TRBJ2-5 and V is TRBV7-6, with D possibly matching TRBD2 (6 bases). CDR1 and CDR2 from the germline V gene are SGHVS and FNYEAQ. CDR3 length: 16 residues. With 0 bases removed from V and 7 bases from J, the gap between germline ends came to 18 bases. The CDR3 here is CASSLASVAVPGTQYF. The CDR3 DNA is TGTGCCAGCAGCTTAGCGAGTGTAGCGGTCCCCGGGACCCAGTACTTC.

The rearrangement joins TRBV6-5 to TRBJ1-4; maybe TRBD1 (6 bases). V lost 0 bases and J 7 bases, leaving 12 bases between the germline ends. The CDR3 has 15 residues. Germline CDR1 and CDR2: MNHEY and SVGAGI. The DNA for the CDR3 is TGTGCCAGCAGTTACTCGAACAGGGCGGGTGAAAAACTGTTTTTT. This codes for CASSYSNRAGEKLFF.

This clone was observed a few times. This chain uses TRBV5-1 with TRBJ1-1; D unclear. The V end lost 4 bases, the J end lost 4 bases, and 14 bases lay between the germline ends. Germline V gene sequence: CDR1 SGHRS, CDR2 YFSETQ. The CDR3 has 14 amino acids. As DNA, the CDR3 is TGCGCCAGCAGCCCCGACTCGAGAGGCACTGAAGCTTTCTTT. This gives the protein CASSPDSRGTEAFF.

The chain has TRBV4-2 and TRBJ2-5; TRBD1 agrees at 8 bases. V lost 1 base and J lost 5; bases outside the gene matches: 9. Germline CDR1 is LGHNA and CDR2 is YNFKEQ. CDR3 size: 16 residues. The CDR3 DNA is TGTGCCAGCAGCCAAGTCCCCGGACAGGGATTGGAGACCCAGTACTTC. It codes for CASSQVPGQGLETQYF.

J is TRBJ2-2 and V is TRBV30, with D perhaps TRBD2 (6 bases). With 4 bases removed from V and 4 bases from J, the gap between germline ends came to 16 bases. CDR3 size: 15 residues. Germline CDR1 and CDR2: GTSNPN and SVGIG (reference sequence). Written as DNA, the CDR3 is TGTGCCTGGAAGCACGGGACTGGGGGCACCGGGGAGCTGTTTTTT. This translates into CAWKHGTGGTGELFF.